A single sample is the source of the 19 T cell receptor beta chains below, sequenced in a study of a mutant IDH1 vaccine in newly diagnosed glioma. The antigens these receptors bind are not known. This table comes from immunoSEQ multiplex PCR, and its TCRdb copy is limited to in-frame clones, with some not included. The profile shows roughly 48,000 clones, less than 80% of them singletons. Time point meaning: week 35, safety follow-up. Doses of 300 ug of mutant IDH1 20-mer peptide were given with topical imiquimod. The starting material was PBMCs, obtained from a glioma patient whose treatment included an IDH1 peptide vaccine. The receptors derive from a man in his forties or fifties with glioma.

The chain links TRBV5-4 to TRBJ1-1; D unresolved. The V gene's germline CDR1 is SGHNT and CDR2 YYREEE (reference sequence). Trimming took off 0 bases at V and 4 bases at J, with 10 bases between the two ends. This CDR3 has 14 amino acids. The CDR3 sequence: CASSLGGSGTEAFF. For the CDR3, the DNA is TGTGCCAGCAGCTTGGGCGGGTCGGGCACTGAAGCTTTCTTT.

This sequence joins TRBV4-1 and TRBJ2-7, with 9 bases lining up with TRBD2. V was clipped by 5 bases and J by 0 bases; unmatched bases: 8. Germline assignment: CDR1 MGHRA and CDR2 YSYEKL. The CDR3 covers 16 residues. The CDR3 loop is CASSGTVSGSSYEQYF. The CDR3 DNA reads as TGCGCCAGCAGCGGTACCGTTAGCGGGAGCTCCTACGAGCAGTACTTC.

This clone has only one observation. V usage is TRBV10-2 and J usage is TRBJ1-3; 8 nucleotides align to TRBD1. CDR3 length: 17 residues. CDR1 is WSHSY, CDR2 SAAADI, per germline. Trimming removed 5 bases from V and 1 base from J; junction bases left unmatched: 10. In nucleotides, the CDR3 is TGCGCCAGCAGTCCGGACAGGGCAGGAACGTCTGGAAACACCATATATTTT. This encodes CASSPDRAGTSGNTIYF.

The rearrangement uses TRBV19 and TRBJ1-1, with TRBD1 matching 8 bases. Germline V CDR1 and CDR2: LNHDA, SQIVND (reference sequence). J gave up 5 bases and V 1 base, and 9 bases lay outside the gene matches. The CDR3 runs to 16 residues. The CDR3 protein is CASSIGGQGAGTEAFF. Here the CDR3 DNA reads TGTGCCAGTAGTATAGGAGGCCAGGGGGCCGGGACTGAAGCTTTCTTT.

The chain has TRBV19 and TRBJ2-5; D remains unclear. Trimming took off 2 bases at V and 3 bases at J, with 7 bases between the two ends. This CDR3 has 13 residues. Germline CDR1 LNHDA, CDR2 SQIVND (reference sequence). The CDR3 nucleotides are TGTGCCAGTAGTATAAGAACAGAAGAGACCCAGTACTTC. Translation: CASSIRTEETQYF.

The rearrangement uses TRBV14 and TRBJ2-1, with D possibly matching TRBD1 (5 bases). The CDR3 runs to 14 residues. V lost 2 bases and J lost 5, with 10 bases in between. Germline V lookup: CDR1 SGHDN, CDR2 FVKESK. The DNA of the CDR3 is TGTGCCAGCAGCCAACTTCGCAGGGACAATGAGCAGTTCTTC. This gives the protein CASSQLRRDNEQFF.

This clone is categorized as medium-sized. The chain carries TRBV6-1 and TRBJ2-2; 8 bases are a match to TRBD1. V gave up 7 bases and J gave up 3 bases; unmatched junction bases: 4. This CDR3 region has 14 residues. From germline, CDR1 is MNHNS and CDR2 SASEGT. The CDR3 reads CASKGQGDTGELFF. For the CDR3, the DNA is TGTGCCAGCAAAGGACAGGGAGACACCGGGGAGCTGTTTTTT.

The chain joins TRBV9 to TRBJ2-2; D gene ambiguous. The CDR3 totals 14 residues. V was pared by 0 bases and J by 3 bases, with 6 bases between. CDR1 and CDR2 (germline): SGDLS, YYNGEE. CDR3 in DNA: TGTGCCAGCAGCGTAGGGGTCGACACCGGGGAGCTGTTTTTT. As protein: CASSVGVDTGELFF.

J is TRBJ2-1 and V is TRBV7-9; no firm D call. V lost 7 bases, J lost 8 bases, and 18 bases lay in between. This CDR3 contains 14 residues. Per the germline V gene, CDR1 is SEHNR and CDR2 is FQNEAQ (reference sequence). The CDR3 region is CASTLDNRGDEQFF. The CDR3 DNA reads as TGTGCCAGCACCCTAGACAACCGTGGGGATGAGCAGTTCTTC.

This clone was observed a few times. The V gene is TRBV4-1, the J gene TRBJ1-1; TRBD1 aligns across 7 bases. V gave up 2 bases and J gave up 1 base; unmatched junction bases: 4. Germline lookup yields CDR1 MGHRA and CDR2 YSYEKL. This CDR3 has 15 amino acids. This CDR3 reads CASSQPTGPNTEAFF. The CDR3 bases are TGCGCCAGCAGCCAACCGACAGGGCCGAACACTGAAGCTTTCTTT.

This clone has a count of ten or more. The CDR3 region has the DNA TGTGCCAGCAGTTTTGGGGGCGCGGGCACTGAAGCTTTCTTT. Protein sequence: CASSFGGAGTEAFF. The V gene is TRBV27, the J gene TRBJ1-1, with D possibly being TRBD1 (6 bases). Germline V gives CDR1 MNHEY, CDR2 SMNVEV (reference sequence). This CDR3 spans 14 amino acids. V was pared by 3 bases and J by 4 bases, with 12 bases between.

The V and J genes are TRBV28 and TRBJ1-2, with 7 bases fitting TRBD1. Per the germline V gene, CDR1 is MDHEN and CDR2 is SYDVKM. This CDR3 region has 15 residues. The V and J ends lost 6 bases and 4 bases, in that order; junction bases with no gene match: 11. The CDR3, as DNA: TGTGCCAGCAGGCTCGGGACAGATAGATTCTATGGCTACACCTTC. Protein sequence: CASRLGTDRFYGYTF.

This chain links TRBV11-3 with TRBJ1-1; 7 bases align to TRBD1. Germline CDR1 SGHNT, CDR2 YENEEA. The V and J ends lost 5 bases and 4 bases, in that order; junction bases with no gene match: 10. The length of the CDR3 is 15 residues. The CDR3 protein is CASSRFSTGSTEAFF. CDR3 in DNA: TGTGCCAGCAGCCGATTCTCGACAGGGAGCACTGAAGCTTTCTTT. The variable domain in full, with the rest retrieved from reference TRBV11-3 and TRBJ1-1, is EAGVVQSPRYKIIEKKQPVAFWCNPISGHNTLYWYLQNLGQGPELLIRYENEEAVDDSQLPKDRFSAERLKGVDSTLKIQPAELGDSAVYLCASSRFSTGSTEAFFGQGTRLTVV.

J is TRBJ1-5 and V is TRBV7-2; no clear D. The germline V and J ends were trimmed by 4 bases and 6 bases, with 16 bases remaining between them. In germline, CDR1 is SGHTA, CDR2 FQGNSA. The CDR3 runs to 15 residues. DNA of the CDR3: TGTGCCAGCAGCTCGGAAGGGCGTTACGGTCAGCCCCAGCATTTT. This encodes CASSSEGRYGQPQHF.

The chain uses TRBV6-4 and TRBJ2-1; D is undetermined. CDR1 is MRHNA and CDR2 is SNTAGT in the germline V gene. CDR3 length: 13 amino acids. The germline V and J ends were trimmed by 3 bases and 5 bases, with 8 bases remaining between them. The CDR3 protein is CASSEQQNNEQFF. In DNA, the CDR3 is TGTGCCAGCAGTGAACAACAAAACAATGAGCAGTTCTTC.

This chain joins TRBV7-9 and TRBJ2-7, with a tentative D call TRBD2 (5 bases). Trimming left V 7 bases short and J 0 bases short, with 22 bases between. The germline CDR1 and CDR2 sequences are SEHNR and FQNEAQ (reference sequence). CDR3 length: 17 residues. CDR3 sequence reads: CASTLLGGGPLSYEQYF. CDR3 bases: TGTGCCAGCACCCTTCTAGGTGGAGGCCCCCTCTCCTACGAGCAGTACTTC.

The CDR3 protein is CASSFGVVRGQDEAFF. The CDR3 nucleotides are TGTGCCAGCAGCTTTGGGGTGGTCAGGGGGCAAGATGAAGCTTTCTTT. J is TRBJ1-1 and V is TRBV7-2; 8 bases are shared with TRBD1. This CDR3 comprises 16 residues. V lost 3 bases, J lost 7 bases, and 13 bases stayed unmatched. Germline CDR1 and CDR2: SGHTA and FQGNSA.

The table lists this clone with a count of one. This chain connects TRBV6-5 to TRBJ1-3; tentatively, D is TRBD1 (6 bases). Germline V gene data show CDR1 as MNHEY and CDR2 as SVGAGI. This CDR3 has 14 amino acids. V shed 7 bases and J shed 0 bases, with 10 bases lying between them. As DNA, the CDR3 is TGTGCCAGCACCACAGGGTCCTCTGGAAACACCATATATTTT. Translating it yields CASTTGSSGNTIYF.

The table lists this clone with a few counts. V usage is TRBV7-9 and J usage is TRBJ1-1, with D hard to call. The CDR3 is 15 amino acids. The V and J ends lost 5 bases and 1 base respectively, with 14 bases between them. The germline gives CDR1 SEHNR, CDR2 FQNEAQ (reference sequence). CDR3: CASSQDGRKNTEAFF. The CDR3 bases are TGTGCCAGCAGCCAGGACGGACGGAAGAACACTGAAGCTTTCTTT.